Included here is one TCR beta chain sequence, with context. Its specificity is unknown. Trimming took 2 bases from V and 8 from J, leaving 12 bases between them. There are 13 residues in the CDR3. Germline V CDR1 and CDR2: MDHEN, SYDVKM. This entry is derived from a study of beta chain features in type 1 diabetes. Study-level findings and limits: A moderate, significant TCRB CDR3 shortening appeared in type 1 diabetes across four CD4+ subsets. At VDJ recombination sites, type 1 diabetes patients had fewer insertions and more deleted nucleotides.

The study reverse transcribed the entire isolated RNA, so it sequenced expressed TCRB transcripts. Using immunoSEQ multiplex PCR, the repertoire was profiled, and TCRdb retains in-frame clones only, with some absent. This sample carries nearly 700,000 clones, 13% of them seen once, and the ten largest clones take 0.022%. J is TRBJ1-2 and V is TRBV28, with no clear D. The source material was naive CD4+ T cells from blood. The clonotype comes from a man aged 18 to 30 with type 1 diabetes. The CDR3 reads CASSLRGLWGYTF. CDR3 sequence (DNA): TGTGCCAGCAGTTTACGCGGATTGTGGGGCTACACCTTC.